What follows are 32 T cell receptor beta chains derived from one specimen sequenced in a study of T cell responses to AZD1222 COVID-19 vaccine (dated by TCRdb to the early 2020s). Libraries came from the immunoSEQ multiplex PCR assay. TCRdb provides this immuneACCESS table in a form limited to in-frame rearrangements. Some clones are lacking; in checked studies, under half of them reflect an unresolved V gene, and why the rest are absent is not known. For this sample the table gives roughly 150,000 clones, of which 75% to 90% were detected only once. Together, the top ten hold roughly 3.9% of the sample. Explained via the paper, the time point label denotes: baseline before first vaccination. The sample here was peripheral blood, taken on day 0 of AZD1222 vaccination. The receptors were sampled from an adult in good health.

The chain combines TRBV10-3 with TRBJ1-4; D is unclear. There are 13 residues in the CDR3. Trimming removed 3 bases at V and 14 bases at J, with 16 bases between. Germline CDR1 ENHRY, CDR2 SYGVKD. The CDR3 DNA follows: TGTGCCATCAGTGAAAAAGGAGTCTTCGGGCTGTTTTTT. It yields the protein CAISEKGVFGLFF.

The V and J genes are TRBV19 and TRBJ1-1; 7 bases are a match to TRBD1. CDR1 and CDR2 (germline): LNHDA, SQIVND (reference sequence). V lost 3 bases, J lost 2 bases, and 3 bases stayed unmatched. The CDR3 is 14 residues long. The CDR3 protein is CASSITGDNTEAFF. The DNA of the CDR3 is TGTGCCAGTAGTATCACAGGGGACAACACTGAAGCTTTCTTT.

For this clone: Other DNA sequences in this sample translate to the same CDR3. For the CDR3, the DNA is TGTGCCAGTAGTATAGGGTCCCAGCCCCAGCATTTT. It yields the protein CASSIGSQPQHF. V usage is TRBV19 and J usage is TRBJ1-5; D is uncertain. The V gene lost 1 base and the J gene lost 7 bases, with 5 bases spanning the gap. The CDR3 loop spans 12 amino acids. Germline CDR1 LNHDA, CDR2 SQIVND (reference sequence). The whole variable domain, remainder taken from reference TRBV19 and TRBJ1-5, is DGGITQSPKYLFRKEGQNVTLSCEQNLNHDAMYWYRQDPGQGLRLIYYSQIVNDFQKGDIAEGYSVSREKKESFPLTVTSAQKNPTAFYLCASSIGSQPQHFGDGTRLSIL.

This clone was seen just once. The rearrangement joins TRBV6-5 to TRBJ1-2; D perhaps matches TRBD1 (5 bases). The germline CDR1 and CDR2 sequences are MNHEY and SVGAGI. Trimming removed 0 bases from V and 6 bases from J, with 11 bases in between. CDR3 size: 14 residues. The CDR3 DNA sequence: TGTGCCAGCAGTTACTCGGGGGGTCACAATGGCTACACCTTC. Its protein product is CASSYSGGHNGYTF.

Turning to this clone: One end of the junction fails to match germline, which may point to a read error. The gene calls are TRBV12-3 or TRBV12-4 and TRBJ1-4, with D possibly being TRBD1 (5 bases). The CDR3 runs 10 residues. In nucleotides, the CDR3 is TGTGCCAGCTCCGGGGGTTCGATGATTTTT. It specifies CASSGGSMIF.

This chain connects TRBV7-9 to TRBJ1-3; no reliable D call. Germline V gives CDR1 SEHNR, CDR2 FQNEAQ (reference sequence). The CDR3 contains 15 residues. V was clipped by 6 bases and J by 5 bases, with 17 bases between them. The chain's CDR3 is CASSPAAGPRNTIYF. As DNA, the CDR3 is TGTGCCAGCAGTCCGGCGGCAGGACCTAGAAACACCATATATTTT.

The rearrangement links TRBV6-5 to TRBJ2-3, with 10 bases identical to TRBD1. This CDR3 contains 14 residues. Per the germline V gene, CDR1 is MNHEY and CDR2 is SVGAGI. Unmatched junction bases numbered 3, after V lost 6 bases and J lost 3 bases. For the CDR3, the DNA is TGTGCCAGCAGAGACAGGGGGCAAACAGATACGCAGTATTTT. Its protein is CASRDRGQTDTQYF.

This clone has more than one count but fewer than ten. V and J are TRBV11-2 and TRBJ1-1; 7 nucleotides match TRBD1. The germline V gene has CDR1 SGHAT and CDR2 FQNNGV. This CDR3 comprises 14 residues. The ends lost 5 bases at V and 1 base at J; junction bases unmatched: 4. The CDR3 sequence: CASSPGQTNTEAFF. The CDR3 DNA follows: TGTGCCAGCAGCCCGGGACAGACGAACACTGAAGCTTTCTTT.

V and J are TRBV7-9 and TRBJ1-3; TRBD1 agrees at 7 bases. This CDR3 region has 15 residues. Per germline, CDR1 SEHNR and CDR2 FQNEAQ (reference sequence). Trimming removed 5 bases from V and 0 bases from J; junction bases left unmatched: 4. The CDR3 spells CASSRQGPSGNTIYF. The CDR3 nucleotides read TGTGCCAGCAGCCGACAGGGCCCCTCTGGAAACACCATATATTTT.

The genes are TRBV5-1 and TRBJ1-1; D is possibly TRBD1 (6 bases). This CDR3 has 14 residues. Germline CDR1 and CDR2: SGHRS and YFSETQ. The ends were cut back, 3 bases at V and 3 bases at J, with 12 bases in the middle. The CDR3 reads CASSSLGGDTEAFF. The CDR3 nucleotides are TGCGCCAGCAGCTCACTAGGGGGTGACACTGAAGCTTTCTTT.

The genes are TRBV19 and TRBJ2-3, with D tentatively TRBD1 (6 bases). Germline CDR1 and CDR2: LNHDA and SQIVND (reference sequence). Between the trimmed V and J ends, which lost 6 bases and 3 bases, there was a span of 10 bases. The CDR3 has 13 amino acids. The CDR3 nucleotides are TGTGCCAGTAGGCCAGGGGCGACAGATACGCAGTATTTT. Translated, it gives CASRPGATDTQYF.

This clone has only a few counts. This sample also contains other DNA sequences that code for the same CDR3. V and J are TRBV7-9 and TRBJ2-7, with D unclear. Per germline, CDR1 SEHNR and CDR2 FQNEAQ (reference sequence). Between the trimmed V and J ends, which lost 0 bases and 2 bases, there was a span of 2 bases. The CDR3 has 12 residues. CDR3 amino acids: CASSLATYEQYF. CDR3 in DNA: TGTGCCAGCAGCTTAGCCACCTACGAGCAGTACTTC.

The genes are TRBV2 and TRBJ1-1; 8 positions match TRBD1. The CDR3 length is 12 residues. Germline loops: CDR1 SNHLY, CDR2 FYNNEI. V shed 7 bases and J 10 bases; nucleotides not matched to a gene: 8. CDR3 loop: CASMLGQEVAFF. The CDR3 region has the DNA TGTGCCAGCATGCTGGGACAGGAAGTAGCTTTCTTT. The full variable domain, in which reference TRBV2 and TRBJ1-1 provide the parts outside the CDR3, is EPEVTQTPSHQVTQMGQEVILRCVPISNHLYFYWYRQILGQKVEFLVSFYNNEISEKSEIFDDQFSVERPDGSNFTLKIRSTKLEDSAMYFCASMLGQEVAFFGQGTRLTVV.

The rearrangement joins TRBV5-6 to TRBJ1-5, with D possibly matching TRBD1 (5 bases). The germline gives CDR1 SGHDT, CDR2 YYEEEE. This CDR3 is built from 18 residues. V was clipped by 3 bases and J by 0 bases, with 19 bases between them. The chain's CDR3 is CASSSGVGRLYSNQPQHF. In DNA form, the CDR3 reads TGTGCCAGCAGCTCGGGGGTAGGCAGACTTTATAGCAATCAGCCCCAGCATTTT.

The rearrangement uses TRBV6-1 and TRBJ1-1, with 8 nucleotides matching TRBD1. The CDR3 has 15 amino acids. CDR1 and CDR2 from the germline V gene are MNHNS and SASEGT. Trimming took 2 bases from V and 3 from J; bases not matched to a gene: 5. The CDR3 sequence: CASSERAGGHTEAFF. The DNA of the CDR3 is TGTGCCAGCAGTGAAAGGGCAGGGGGCCACACTGAAGCTTTCTTT.

The V and J genes are TRBV7-2 and TRBJ2-7; 8 nucleotides align to TRBD1. V lost 2 bases to trimming and J lost 3 bases; unmatched junction nucleotides: 3. CDR3 size: 14 residues. Germline V gene lookup returns CDR1 SGHTA and CDR2 FQGNSA. The CDR3 loop reads CASSLPGQDYEQYF. The CDR3 DNA is TGTGCCAGCAGCTTACCGGGACAGGACTACGAGCAGTACTTC.

The rearrangement uses TRBV30 and TRBJ1-2; a weak D match, TRBD1 (6 bases). Germline V gene sequence: CDR1 GTSNPN, CDR2 SVGIG (reference sequence). This CDR3 comprises 14 residues. The CDR3 DNA is TGTGCTTGGGGCAGTTGGGAGGGGGACTATGGCTACACCTTC. This translates into CAWGSWEGDYGYTF.

V is TRBV19 and J is TRBJ2-7; tentatively, D is TRBD2 (6 bases). In germline, CDR1 is LNHDA, CDR2 SQIVND (reference sequence). This CDR3 has 12 amino acids. CDR3 sequence: CATRDLGYEQYF. CDR3 bases: TGTGCGACCCGGGACTTAGGCTACGAGCAGTACTTC.

The rearrangement links TRBV30 to TRBJ1-1, with 11 bases identical to TRBD1. Germline assignment: CDR1 GTSNPN and CDR2 SVGIG (reference sequence). Trimming at V came to 5 bases and at J to 6 bases, leaving 11 bases not matched to a gene. This CDR3 contains 15 residues. CDR3: CAWDRDRGSQAEAFF. Here the CDR3 DNA reads TGTGCCTGGGACCGGGACAGGGGGTCTCAAGCTGAAGCTTTCTTT.

J is TRBJ1-5 and V is TRBV21-1; TRBD1, the D gene given by the table, was not confirmed from the DNA. TRBV21-1 is tagged as a pseudogene. CDR3 size: 14 residues. CDR3 sequence: CASSKANRSQPQHF. DNA for the CDR3: TGTGCCAGCAGCAAGGCAAACAGGAGTCAGCCCCAGCATTTT.

This chain uses TRBV28 with TRBJ1-2; a possible D gene is TRBD1 (6 bases). Germline loops: CDR1 MDHEN, CDR2 SYDVKM. V lost 8 bases and J 5 bases, leaving 12 bases between the germline ends. There are 12 residues in the CDR3. DNA for the CDR3: TGTGCCAGCGAGGGGACAAGGTATGGCTACACCTTC. It codes for CASEGTRYGYTF.

The chain couples TRBV5-1 to TRBJ1-1, with D perhaps matching TRBD1 (5 bases). V was shortened by 1 base and J by 0 bases, with 10 bases between the two germline ends. The CDR3 extends over 15 amino acids. Germline values: CDR1 SGHRS, CDR2 YFSETQ. This chain's CDR3 is CASSLKQVMNTEAFF. The CDR3 DNA reads as TGCGCCAGCAGCTTGAAACAGGTTATGAACACTGAAGCTTTCTTT.

The chain is built from TRBV9 and TRBJ2-1, with D perhaps matching TRBD1 (5 bases). Germline-derived CDR1 and CDR2 are SGDLS and YYNGEE. CDR3 length: 15 amino acids. The V and J ends lost 0 bases and 3 bases respectively, with 10 bases between them. The CDR3 nucleotides are TGTGCCAGCAGCGTAGGACCCCAGGGCTACAATGAGCAGTTCTTC. It yields the protein CASSVGPQGYNEQFF.

The chain carries TRBV5-4 and TRBJ2-1; possibly TRBD2 for D (5 bases). Per the germline V gene, CDR1 is SGHNT and CDR2 is YYREEE (reference sequence). Trimming cost V 6 bases and J 0 bases, with 16 bases left between them. This CDR3 contains 16 residues. CDR3 region: CASTPGGSFSYNEQFF. CDR3 sequence (DNA): TGTGCCAGCACCCCTGGAGGTTCCTTCTCCTACAATGAGCAGTTCTTC.

V is TRBV7-2 and J is TRBJ1-3, with 7 bases identical to TRBD1. This CDR3 comprises 17 residues. The trim removed 5 bases at V and 0 bases at J, leaving 10 bases unmatched. Germline V gene data show CDR1 as SGHTA and CDR2 as FQGNSA. CDR3 in DNA: TGTGCCAGCAGCAAAGGCGGGACAGCCGCCTCTGGAAACACCATATATTTT. Its protein is CASSKGGTAASGNTIYF.

The gene calls are TRBV6-5 and TRBJ1-1; D is ambiguous. The germline gives CDR1 MNHEY, CDR2 SVGAGI. V lost 6 bases to trimming and J lost 2 bases, with 10 bases between them. This CDR3 is 13 amino acids long. CDR3 region: CASSSNSNTEAFF. The CDR3 DNA reads as TGTGCCAGCAGCTCTAACTCCAACACTGAAGCTTTCTTT.

Here the CDR3 reads CASSPRQGREIYGYTF. DNA of the CDR3: TGTGCCAGCTCACCGCGACAGGGAAGGGAGATATATGGCTACACCTTC. This chain joins TRBV18 and TRBJ1-2, with 7 bases lining up with TRBD1. The CDR3 spans 16 residues. The J segment lost 5 bases and the V segment lost 3 bases, leaving 12 bases of the junction unmatched. Germline assignment: CDR1 KGHSH and CDR2 LQKENI. Using reference TRBV18 and TRBJ1-2 for the parts outside the CDR3, the full variable domain is NAGVMQNPRHLVRRRGQEARLRCSPMKGHSHVYWYRQLPEEGLKFMVYLQKENIIDESGMPKERFSAEFPKEGPSILRIQQVVRGDSAAYFCASSPRQGREIYGYTFGSGTRLTVV.

This clone was detected only once. V and J are TRBV5-1 and TRBJ2-7; TRBD1 might be the D (6 bases). CDR1 SGHRS and CDR2 YFSETQ come from the germline V gene. Between the trimmed V and J ends, which lost 4 bases and 0 bases, there was a span of 14 bases. The CDR3 has 15 residues. Here the CDR3 reads CASSLQGPPSYEQYF. The DNA of the CDR3 is TGCGCCAGCAGCCTACAGGGTCCTCCCTCCTACGAGCAGTACTTC.

The CDR3, as DNA: TGTGCCAGCAGATTCCTAGCGGGGGGCCGGGAGACCCAGTACTTC. This encodes CASRFLAGGRETQYF. The chain has TRBV27 and TRBJ2-5; 11 bases map to TRBD2. The CDR3 contains 15 residues. Germline V gives CDR1 MNHEY, CDR2 SMNVEV (reference sequence). J was trimmed by 5 bases and V by 6 bases; bases with no gene match: 8.

The genes are TRBV30 and TRBJ2-7; D might be TRBD2 (6 bases). The germline gives CDR1 GTSNPN, CDR2 SVGIG (reference sequence). The CDR3 contains 12 residues. Trimming took off 7 bases at V and 1 base at J, with 11 bases between the two ends. CDR3 nucleotide sequence: TGTGCCTCGGGAGAAGGGTCCTACGAGCAGTACTTC. This encodes CASGEGSYEQYF.

This rearrangement joins TRBV7-9 to TRBJ1-2, with a possible D match to TRBD1 (5 bases). V was shortened by 8 bases and J by 2 bases, with 15 bases between the two germline ends. Germline V lookup: CDR1 SEHNR, CDR2 FQNEAQ (reference sequence). CDR3 length: 14 amino acids. The CDR3 protein is CASFSGTVNYGYTF. In nucleotides, the CDR3 is TGTGCCAGCTTCTCCGGGACCGTGAACTATGGCTACACCTTC.

The gene calls are TRBV28 and TRBJ2-3; 12 nucleotides align to TRBD2. The V and J ends lost 8 bases and 7 bases, in that order; junction bases with no gene match: 22. Germline CDR1 is MDHEN and CDR2 is SYDVKM. The CDR3 is 19 amino acids. The CDR3 loop is CASGGLRLAGGLTRNTQYF. CDR3 in DNA: TGTGCCAGCGGTGGTTTACGCCTAGCGGGGGGGCTTACCAGGAATACGCAGTATTTT.